Shown below are 23 T cell receptor beta chains from a single sample sequenced in a study of cytomegalovirus exposure and HLA in healthy donors. The PCR made use of 60 Vbeta and 13 Jbeta primers. Assay used: immunoSEQ multiplex PCR; TCRdb lists only in-frame clones, some missing. The data hold 70,000 to 90,000 clones, with about 66% observed a single time. The sequenced material came from PBMCs. These receptors all come from a man aged 40-49 years in good health and CMV-seropositive.

The rearrangement joins TRBV25-1 to TRBJ2-1, with TRBD2 matching over 11 bases. The V gene end was trimmed by 3 bases and the J gene end by 8 bases; junction bases not matched to a gene: 6. The CDR3 is 15 amino acids. Looked up from germline, CDR1 is MGHDK and CDR2 is SYGVNS. The CDR3 DNA reads as TGTGCCAGCAGTGACTCAACTAGCGGGGGCCATGAGCAGTTCTTC. This codes for CASSDSTSGGHEQFF.

The gene calls are TRBV2 and TRBJ1-1, with 7 bases identical to TRBD1. Losses at the gene ends were 10 bases for V and 1 base for J; bases not matched to a gene: 6. The germline gives CDR1 SNHLY, CDR2 FYNNEI. This CDR3 comprises 13 residues. CDR3 nucleotides: TGTGCCACCCAGACAGGGCCGAACACTGAAGCTTTCTTT. Translation: CATQTGPNTEAFF.

V is TRBV4-3 and J is TRBJ2-5; 7 bases line up with TRBD2. V lost 1 base, J lost 5 bases, and 13 bases stayed unmatched. CDR1 is LGHNA and CDR2 is YSLEER in the germline V gene. The CDR3 length is 17 residues. The CDR3 region has the DNA TGCGCCAGCAGCCAAGTTTGGCGCGGGGGAGTGGAGGAGACCCAGTACTTC. Its protein product is CASSQVWRGGVEETQYF.

J is TRBJ2-1 and V is TRBV6-5; TRBD2 matches at 8 bases. CDR1 MNHEY and CDR2 SVGAGI come from the germline V gene. V lost 10 bases and J lost 8; bases outside the gene matches: 10. This CDR3 has 13 residues. The DNA of the CDR3 is TGTGCCACCGAGACTAGCGAGGGGGATGAGCAGTTCTTC. Its translation: CATETSEGDEQFF.

Points on this clone: Its ends do not fully match the called genes, so a read error is possible. The genes are TRBV7-9 and TRBJ1-4, with no clear D. The CDR3 runs to 12 residues. Germline assignment: CDR1 SEHNR and CDR2 FQNEAQ (reference sequence). CDR3 coding DNA: TGTTCCAGCACCCTTACCGGTGAAAAACTGTTTTTT. Amino acids: CSSTLTGEKLFF.

V is TRBV7-9 and J is TRBJ1-2, with TRBD1 identical over 7 bases. The CDR3 contains 12 residues. The V segment lost 2 bases and the J segment 8 bases; nucleotides outside the gene matches: 2. The germline CDR1 and CDR2 sequences are SEHNR and FQNEAQ (reference sequence). The CDR3 region is CASSLKGGGYTF. The CDR3 DNA follows: TGTGCCAGCAGCTTAAAAGGGGGCGGCTACACCTTC.

V gene TRBV5-1 combines with J gene TRBJ2-2; tentative D call: TRBD1 (5 bases). This CDR3 has 14 residues. Germline loops: CDR1 SGHRS, CDR2 YFSETQ. Between the trimmed V and J ends, which lost 3 bases and 1 base, there was a span of 7 bases. The CDR3 region is CASSWGQNTGELFF. The DNA of the CDR3 is TGCGCCAGCAGCTGGGGCCAGAACACCGGGGAGCTGTTTTTT.

The V gene is TRBV7-2, the J gene TRBJ1-1; the D is unclear. This CDR3 spans 18 amino acids. Per the germline V gene, CDR1 is SGHTA and CDR2 is FQGNSA. V lost 2 bases to trimming and J lost 1 base, with 20 bases between them. The CDR3 sequence is CASSLRGIGRGGNTEAFF. The CDR3 DNA reads as TGTGCCAGCAGCTTAAGAGGGATAGGACGAGGCGGGAACACTGAAGCTTTCTTT.

The chain combines TRBV13 with TRBJ2-2, with D tentatively TRBD2 (6 bases). CDR3 size: 13 residues. Germline V gives CDR1 PRHDT, CDR2 FYEKMQ (reference sequence). The ends were cut back, 7 bases at V and 5 bases at J, with 11 bases in the middle. DNA for the CDR3: TGTGCCAGCACTCGTGGGAGGACCGGGGAGCTGTTTTTT. This gives the protein CASTRGRTGELFF. Combining the CDR3 with reference TRBV13 and TRBJ2-2 gives the whole variable domain AAGVIQSPRHLIKEKRETATLKCYPIPRHDTVYWYQQGPGQDPQFLISFYEKMQSDKGSIPDRFSAQQFSDYHSELNMSSLELGDSALYFCASTRGRTGELFFGEGSRLTVL.

The chain joins TRBV27 to TRBJ2-2, with 9 bases aligning to TRBD1. In germline, CDR1 is MNHEY, CDR2 SMNVEV (reference sequence). The V segment lost 6 bases and the J segment 7 bases; nucleotides outside the gene matches: 9. CDR3 length: 15 amino acids. This CDR3 is CASSSGQGNGGELFF. The CDR3 region has the DNA TGTGCCAGCAGCAGTGGACAGGGGAATGGCGGGGAGCTGTTTTTT.

The V call is TRBV6-1, the J call TRBJ1-2; tentatively, D is TRBD1 (5 bases). V gave up 4 bases and J gave up 4 bases, with 16 bases separating them. This CDR3 comprises 15 residues. Germline CDR1 and CDR2: MNHNS and SASEGT. CDR3 in DNA: TGTGCCAGCAGTGCTCAGGGCCTCACAAGCTATGGCTACACCTTC. Translated, it gives CASSAQGLTSYGYTF.

This clone occurred a few times. V and J are TRBV7-9 and TRBJ1-1, with 8 nucleotides matching TRBD1. V lost 4 bases, J lost 4 bases, and 5 bases stayed unmatched. The CDR3 totals 14 residues. Germline assignment: CDR1 SEHNR and CDR2 FQNEAQ (reference sequence). The CDR3 bases are TGTGCCAGCAGCTCCCGGGACAGGTTCACTGAAGCTTTCTTT. Protein product: CASSSRDRFTEAFF.

This rearrangement joins TRBV4-1 to TRBJ2-2; TRBD2 matches 7 bases. The ends lost 0 bases at V and 7 bases at J; junction bases unmatched: 8. Germline lookup yields CDR1 MGHRA and CDR2 YSYEKL. The CDR3 contains 16 residues. The CDR3 protein is CASSQDPAGRVGELFF. DNA of the CDR3: TGCGCCAGCAGCCAAGATCCAGCGGGGCGGGTCGGGGAGCTGTTTTTT.

The CDR3 DNA is TGTGCCATCTCGCCGGGAACGTCGGGGGCCCTCCACTTT. Its translation is CAISPGTSGALHF. The genes are TRBV10-3 and TRBJ1-6; possible D gene TRBD1, 5 bases. The CDR3 consists of 13 residues. Germline V gene sequence: CDR1 ENHRY, CDR2 SYGVKD. The V gene lost 8 bases and the J gene lost 14 bases, with 19 bases spanning the gap.

V and J are TRBV7-6 and TRBJ1-1; TRBD1 matches at 8 bases. Germline V CDR1 and CDR2: SGHVS, FNYEAQ. J gave up 4 bases and V 1 base, and 2 bases lay outside the gene matches. This CDR3 spans 14 amino acids. CDR3 protein: CASSLDQGATEAFF. The CDR3 DNA is TGTGCCAGCAGCTTAGACCAGGGGGCCACTGAAGCTTTCTTT. Variable domain in full (rest from reference TRBV7-6 and TRBJ1-1): GAGVSQSPRYKVTKRGQDVALRCDPISGHVSLYWYRQALGQGPEFLTYFNYEAQQDKSGLPNDRFSAERPEGSISTLTIQRTEQRDSAMYRCASSLDQGATEAFFGQGTRLTVV.

The J gene is TRBJ1-6, the V gene TRBV4-1; D gene ambiguous. Germline lookup yields CDR1 MGHRA and CDR2 YSYEKL. The V end was cut by 0 bases, the J end by 7 bases, with 7 bases between. CDR3 size: 14 residues. DNA for the CDR3: TGCGCCAGCAGCCAAGAGTTCTTGAATTCACCCCTCCACTTT. Encoded protein: CASSQEFLNSPLHF.

Of note for this clone: With a far larger clone one base away, a read error is the likely cause. The same CDR3 arises from other DNA sequences in this sample as well. The rearrangement joins TRBV28 to TRBJ1-5; unclear D gene. The CDR3 contains 14 residues. V was pared by 4 bases and J by 6 bases, with 13 bases between. Germline V lookup: CDR1 MDHEN, CDR2 SYDVKM. This CDR3 is CASSSLPRSQPQHF. In DNA form, the CDR3 reads TGTGCCAGCAGTTCCCTCCCCCGGAGTCAGCCCCAGCATTTT.

This clone has only a few counts. The CDR3 here is CASSDSGGTDTQYF. The CDR3 DNA sequence: TGTGCCAGCAGTGACTCGGGCGGCACAGATACGCAGTATTTT. V and J are TRBV6-4 and TRBJ2-3, with D unclear. Germline lookup yields CDR1 MRHNA and CDR2 SNTAGT. This CDR3 contains 14 residues. The V end was cut by 0 bases, the J end by 1 base, with 5 bases between.

The chain recombines TRBV9 with TRBJ1-6, with 8 positions matching TRBD1. CDR1 is SGDLS and CDR2 is YYNGEE in the germline V gene. Unmatched junction bases numbered 5, after V lost 3 bases and J lost 9 bases. The CDR3 has 14 amino acids. CDR3 amino acids: CASSAGGTGSPLHF. The CDR3, as DNA: TGTGCCAGCAGCGCAGGGGGCACAGGTTCACCCCTCCACTTT.

This clone was recorded only once. V gene TRBV9 combines with J gene TRBJ2-5; the match to TRBD2 covers 11 bases. The germline V gene has CDR1 SGDLS and CDR2 YYNGEE. The length of the CDR3 is 15 residues. The J segment lost 7 bases and the V segment lost 4 bases, leaving 9 bases of the junction unmatched. DNA for the CDR3: TGTGCCAGCAGCCCCGGCCTAGCGGGGGGAGGGACCCAGTACTTC. As protein: CASSPGLAGGGTQYF. The whole variable domain, filled in from reference TRBV9 and TRBJ2-5, reads DSGVTQTPKHLITATGQRVTLRCSPRSGDLSVYWYQQSLDQGLQFLIQYYNGEERAKGNILERFSAQQFPDLHSELNLSSLELGDSALYFCASSPGLAGGGTQYFGPGTRLLVL.

The chain carries TRBV6-5 and TRBJ1-3, with D uncertain. With 2 bases removed from V and 0 bases from J, the gap between germline ends came to 8 bases. Germline CDR1 MNHEY, CDR2 SVGAGI. CDR3 length: 15 amino acids. DNA for the CDR3: TGTGCCAGCAGTTACAGTCCACTCTCTGGAAACACCATATATTTT. Protein product: CASSYSPLSGNTIYF.

V usage is TRBV27 and J usage is TRBJ2-7; D remains unclear. Deletions cut 6 bases from V and 3 bases from J, with 12 bases between. Germline V CDR1 and CDR2: MNHEY, SMNVEV (reference sequence). This CDR3 is built from 13 residues. The CDR3 loop reads CASRRHVSYEQYF. The CDR3, as DNA: TGTGCCAGCAGAAGACACGTAAGCTACGAGCAGTACTTC.

This clone has just a few counts. This chain joins TRBV7-9 and TRBJ2-2, with a weak D call TRBD1 (6 bases). The CDR3 sequence is 14 residues long. The V and J ends lost 4 bases and 2 bases respectively, with 8 bases between them. From germline, CDR1 is SEHNR and CDR2 FQNEAQ (reference sequence). Here the CDR3 reads CASSWGHNTGELFF. The CDR3 DNA reads as TGTGCCAGCAGCTGGGGACACAACACCGGGGAGCTGTTTTTT. The variable domain in full, with the rest retrieved from reference TRBV7-9 and TRBJ2-2, is DTGVSQNPRHKITKRGQNVTFRCDPISEHNRLYWYRQTLGQGPEFLTYFQNEAQLEKSRLLSDRFSAERPKGSFSTLEIQRTEQGDSAMYLCASSWGHNTGELFFGEGSRLTVL.